This T cell receptor (beta chain) was found in a study of T cell responses to AZD1222 COVID-19 vaccine. Findings and limits, study-wide: At baseline, seropositivity was found in only a handful of AZD1222 recipients. Females outnumbered males among donors, who were mostly white British; clonal diversity was possibly underestimated.

The CDR3 sequence is 11 residues long. Germline assignment: CDR1 MNHEY and CDR2 SVGAGI. The V and J ends lost 8 bases and 7 bases respectively, with 8 bases between them. Produced via immunoSEQ multiplex PCR; TCRdb's table is partial and in-frame only. The table records over 90,000 clones, roughly 90% of them present only once. Remarks on this clone: The antigen is unknown.

The chain uses TRBV6-5 and TRBJ2-2; tentative D call: TRBD2 (5 bases). The sequence derives from an adult who received the AZD1222 COVID-19 vaccine. The specimen comprised peripheral blood, sampled 28 days after the second AZD1222 dose. The CDR3 loop reads CASLGNGELFF. CDR3 sequence (DNA): TGTGCCAGCCTCGGGAACGGGGAGCTGTTTTTT.